This TCR beta chain derives from a study of OX40 agonist ivuxolimab in advanced cancers. Data came from immunoSEQ multiplex PCR; TCRdb stores just in-frame clones and leaves some out. This table has 60,000 to 70,000 clones, around 80% appearing once. Trimming removed 4 bases from V and 0 bases from J; junction bases left unmatched: 6. There are 16 residues in the CDR3. Looked up from germline, CDR1 is SGHTA and CDR2 is FQGNSA. The material was CD4+ or CD8+ T cells sorted from blood, obtained in a trial of the OX40 agonist ivuxolimab. The clonotype was recovered from an adult with an advanced solid tumor such as melanoma, head and neck, liver or kidney cancer. The rearrangement uses TRBV7-2 and TRBJ2-3, with 8 positions matching TRBD2. The CDR3 protein is CASSYVAGSSTDTQYF. CDR3 in DNA: TGTGCCAGCAGCTATGTAGCGGGGTCTAGCACAGATACGCAGTATTTT.